This TCR beta chain is from a study of blood T cells in healthy people across ages. From germline, CDR1 is MNHEY and CDR2 SVGAGI. V lost 7 bases and J 0 bases, leaving 10 bases between the germline ends. This CDR3 is built from 13 residues. The study's findings and limits: Per million T cells, TCR beta diversity dropped roughly linearly as age increased.

Collection of ten milliliters of peripheral blood was performed for each donor. Researchers isolated at least 6 million PBMCs per sample. Next came a second PCR, run for about 6 to 11 cycles, which used a sample-barcoded 5' primer along with a J-beta primer mix. Each cDNA molecule received a tag from a template-switch adaptor that had 12 random nucleotides. TCRdb reprocessed the 5' RACE reads via MiXCR and lists one record per CDR3 protein. The table lists about 1.5 million distinct CDR3 sequences, approximately 42% of them singletons. Only a few counts were recorded for this clonotype. Its matching antigen is unknown.

This chain uses TRBV6-5 with TRBJ2-7; possible D gene TRBD2, 6 bases. The TCR originated in a woman aged 18-30 years in good health. Material: blood. The CDR3 coding sequence is TGTGCCAGCACTCGGGGGTACTCCTACGAGCAGTACTTC. Protein: CASTRGYSYEQYF.